Reported below is one TCR beta chain. This sample's time point: patch test 2, 6 weeks after DPC sensitization. The treatment: therapeutic diphenylcyclopropenone sensitization with weekly scalp DPC. These data come from a study of human T cells and chemical hapten exposure. TCRdb processed the RACE reads anew with MiXCR; each CDR3 protein has one entry. The sample records about 110,000 distinct CDR3 sequences, roughly a tenth being singletons. The sequence was obtained from a woman aged 40-49 years with alopecia areata. Some clones in this sample may be carry-over from other donors' samples. The input for sequencing was whole blood, taken in connection with sensitization to the hapten diphenylcyclopropenone (DPC).

In DNA, the CDR3 is TGCAGTGCTAGAGGCGGGACAGATGGTAGAGAGACCCAGTACTTC. Residues: CSARGGTDGRETQYF. The gene calls are TRBV20-1 and TRBJ2-5; D perhaps matches TRBD1 (7 bases). The CDR3 runs to 15 residues. Germline CDR1 DFQATT, CDR2 SNEGSKA (reference sequence). V was pared by 1 base and J by 4 bases, with 16 bases between.